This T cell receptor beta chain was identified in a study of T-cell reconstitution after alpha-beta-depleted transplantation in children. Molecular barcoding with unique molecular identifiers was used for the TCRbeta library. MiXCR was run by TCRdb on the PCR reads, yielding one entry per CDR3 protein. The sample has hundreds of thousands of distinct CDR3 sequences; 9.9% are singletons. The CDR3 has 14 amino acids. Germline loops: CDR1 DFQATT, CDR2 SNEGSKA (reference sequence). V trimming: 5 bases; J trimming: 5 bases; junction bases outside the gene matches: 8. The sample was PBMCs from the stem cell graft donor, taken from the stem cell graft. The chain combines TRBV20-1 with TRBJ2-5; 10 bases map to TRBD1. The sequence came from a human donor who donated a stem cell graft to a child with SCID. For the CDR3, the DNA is TGCAGTGCTGTTCGGGACAGGGGAAGCGAGACCCAGTACTTC. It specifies CSAVRDRGSETQYF.